This T cell receptor beta chain was observed in a study of long-term antiretroviral therapy in people with HIV. For the study at large: The oldest samples precede the 2015 immediate-ART recommendation by about a decade. Broader study findings: ART adherence, viral resistance and therapy changes were undocumented. Clonal populations expanded prior to ART predominated within the repertoire at all time points.

Runs used v3.0 of the immunoSEQ assay and were done at survey level. TCRdb's copy holds only in-frame clones and misses some; the assay was immunoSEQ multiplex PCR. The data show about 39,000 clones, almost 85% seen once. A word on this clone: Its target is not known. The sample contains more than one DNA sequence encoding this CDR3.

Trimming took 1 base from V and 1 from J, leaving 4 bases between them. The CDR3 contains 13 residues. In germline, CDR1 is SGHDT, CDR2 YYEEEE. Sequencing was performed on unsorted PBMCs, taken 0.6 years after starting antiretroviral therapy. The rearrangement joins TRBV5-6 to TRBJ2-3, with D unclear. This TCR came from a young man with HIV. The CDR3 DNA sequence: TGTGCCAGCAGCTTGAGGGGCACAGATACGCAGTATTTT. Its protein is CASSLRGTDTQYF.